This TCR beta chain was found in a study of cytomegalovirus exposure and HLA in healthy donors. The PCR used 60 Vbeta and 13 Jbeta primers. The table came from immunoSEQ multiplex PCR; TCRdb's copy has only in-frame clones and leaves some out. Among hundreds of thousands of clones listed, approximately 70% were seen once. Specimen: PBMCs. This sequence originates from a female donor in good health and CMV-seronegative.

In DNA, the CDR3 is TGTGCCAGCAGTGAATCTGGCGGGAGCGTCTACGAGCAGTACTTC. It specifies CASSESGGSVYEQYF. The chain links TRBV2 to TRBJ2-7, with 7 nucleotides matching TRBD2. The CDR3 contains 15 residues. V lost 2 bases, J lost 3 bases, and 7 bases stayed unmatched. Germline V gives CDR1 SNHLY, CDR2 FYNNEI. Variable domain in full (rest from reference TRBV2 and TRBJ2-7): EPEVTQTPSHQVTQMGQEVILRCVPISNHLYFYWYRQILGQKVEFLVSFYNNEISEKSEIFDDQFSVERPDGSNFTLKIRSTKLEDSAMYFCASSESGGSVYEQYFGPGTRLTVT.